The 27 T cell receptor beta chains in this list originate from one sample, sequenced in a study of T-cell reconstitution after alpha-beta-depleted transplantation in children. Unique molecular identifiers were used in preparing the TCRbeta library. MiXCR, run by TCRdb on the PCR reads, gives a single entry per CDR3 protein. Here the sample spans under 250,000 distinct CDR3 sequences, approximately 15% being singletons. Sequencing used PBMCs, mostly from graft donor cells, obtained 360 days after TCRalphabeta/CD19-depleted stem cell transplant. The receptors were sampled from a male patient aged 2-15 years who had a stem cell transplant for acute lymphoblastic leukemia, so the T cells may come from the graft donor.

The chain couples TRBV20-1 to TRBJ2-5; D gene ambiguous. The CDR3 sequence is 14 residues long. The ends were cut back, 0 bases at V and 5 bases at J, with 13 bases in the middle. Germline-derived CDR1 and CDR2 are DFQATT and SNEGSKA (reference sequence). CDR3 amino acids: CSAREGSPWETQYF. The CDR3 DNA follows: TGCAGTGCTAGAGAGGGCAGCCCGTGGGAGACCCAGTACTTC.

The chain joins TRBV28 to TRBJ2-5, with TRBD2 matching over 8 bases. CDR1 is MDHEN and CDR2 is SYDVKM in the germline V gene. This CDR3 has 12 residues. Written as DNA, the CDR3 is TGTGCAAGCGGGGGCACCCTGGAGACCCAGTACTTC. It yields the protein CASGGTLETQYF.

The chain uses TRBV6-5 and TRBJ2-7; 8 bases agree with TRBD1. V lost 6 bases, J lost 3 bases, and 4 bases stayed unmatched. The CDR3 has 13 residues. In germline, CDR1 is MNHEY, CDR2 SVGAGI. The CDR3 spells CASRRGQGYEQYF. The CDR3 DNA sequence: TGTGCCAGCAGACGAGGACAGGGCTACGAGCAGTACTTC.

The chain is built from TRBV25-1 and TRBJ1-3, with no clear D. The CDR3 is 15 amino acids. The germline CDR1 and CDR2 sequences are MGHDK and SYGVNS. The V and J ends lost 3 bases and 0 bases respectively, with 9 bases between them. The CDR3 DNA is TGTGCCAGCAGTGATCGTAGGACCTCTGGAAACACCATATATTTT. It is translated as CASSDRRTSGNTIYF.

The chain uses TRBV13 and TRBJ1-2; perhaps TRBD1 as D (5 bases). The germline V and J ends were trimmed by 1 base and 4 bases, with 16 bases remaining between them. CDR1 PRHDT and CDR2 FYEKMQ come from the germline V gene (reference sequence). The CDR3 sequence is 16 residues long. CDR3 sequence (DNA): TGTGCCAGCAGCTTAGCCCGGGGACGGGATGTCTATGGCTACACCTTC. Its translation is CASSLARGRDVYGYTF.

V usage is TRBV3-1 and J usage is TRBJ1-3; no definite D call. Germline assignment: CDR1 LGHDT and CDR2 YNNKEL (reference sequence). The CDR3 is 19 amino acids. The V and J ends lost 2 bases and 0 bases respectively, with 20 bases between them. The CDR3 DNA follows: TGTGCCAGCAGCCAATATGTGATTGTGGCCAGACACTCTGGAAACACCATATATTTT. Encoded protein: CASSQYVIVARHSGNTIYF.

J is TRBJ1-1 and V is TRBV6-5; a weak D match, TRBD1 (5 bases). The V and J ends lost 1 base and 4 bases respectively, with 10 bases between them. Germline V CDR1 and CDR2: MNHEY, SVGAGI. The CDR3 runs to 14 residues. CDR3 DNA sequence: TGTGCCAGCAGTTACTGGGGGGGGGGCACTGAAGCTTTCTTT. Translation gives CASSYWGGGTEAFF.

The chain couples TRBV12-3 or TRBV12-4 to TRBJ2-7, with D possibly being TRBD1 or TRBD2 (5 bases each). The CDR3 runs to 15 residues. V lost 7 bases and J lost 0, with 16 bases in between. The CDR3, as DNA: TGTGCCAGCAAACAATTAGGGACCGGCTCCTACGAGCAGTACTTC. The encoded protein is CASKQLGTGSYEQYF.

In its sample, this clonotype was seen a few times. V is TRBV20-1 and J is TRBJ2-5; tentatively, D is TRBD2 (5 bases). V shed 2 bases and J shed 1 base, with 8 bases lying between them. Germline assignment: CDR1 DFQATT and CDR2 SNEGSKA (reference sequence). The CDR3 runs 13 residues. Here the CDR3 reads CSARTGFQETQYF. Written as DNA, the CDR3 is TGCAGTGCTAGAACGGGGTTCCAAGAGACCCAGTACTTC.

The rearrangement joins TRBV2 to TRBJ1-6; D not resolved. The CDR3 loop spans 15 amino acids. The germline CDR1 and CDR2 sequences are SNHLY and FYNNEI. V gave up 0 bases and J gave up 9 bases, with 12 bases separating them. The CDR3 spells CASSEALRPFSPLHF. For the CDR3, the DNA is TGTGCCAGCAGTGAAGCGCTTCGACCGTTTTCACCCCTCCACTTT. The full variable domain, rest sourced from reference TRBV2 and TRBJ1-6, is EPEVTQTPSHQVTQMGQEVILRCVPISNHLYFYWYRQILGQKVEFLVSFYNNEISEKSEIFDDQFSVERPDGSNFTLKIRSTKLEDSAMYFCASSEALRPFSPLHFGNGTRLTVT.

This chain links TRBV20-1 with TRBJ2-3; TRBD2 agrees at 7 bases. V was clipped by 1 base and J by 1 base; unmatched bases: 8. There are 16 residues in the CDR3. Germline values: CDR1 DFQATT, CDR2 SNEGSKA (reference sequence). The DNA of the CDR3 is TGCAGTGCTAGAGTGGGGCGGCTAGCGGGCACAGATACGCAGTATTTT. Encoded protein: CSARVGRLAGTDTQYF.

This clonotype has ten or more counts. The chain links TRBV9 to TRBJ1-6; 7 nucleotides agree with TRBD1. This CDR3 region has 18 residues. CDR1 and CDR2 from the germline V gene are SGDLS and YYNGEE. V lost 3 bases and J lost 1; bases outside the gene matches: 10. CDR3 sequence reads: CASSGLTGDGSYNSPLHF. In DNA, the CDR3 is TGTGCCAGCAGCGGGCTCACAGGGGATGGTTCCTATAATTCACCCCTCCACTTT. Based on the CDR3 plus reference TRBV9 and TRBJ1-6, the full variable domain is DSGVTQTPKHLITATGQRVTLRCSPRSGDLSVYWYQQSLDQGLQFLIQYYNGEERAKGNILERFSAQQFPDLHSELNLSSLELGDSALYFCASSGLTGDGSYNSPLHFGNGTRLTVT.

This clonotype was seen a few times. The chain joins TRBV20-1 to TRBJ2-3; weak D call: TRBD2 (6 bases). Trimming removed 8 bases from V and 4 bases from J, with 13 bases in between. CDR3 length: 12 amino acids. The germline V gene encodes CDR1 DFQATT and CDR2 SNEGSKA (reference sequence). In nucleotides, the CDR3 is TGCAGTTATCGTAGCGGTCCAGATACGCAGTATTTT. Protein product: CSYRSGPDTQYF.

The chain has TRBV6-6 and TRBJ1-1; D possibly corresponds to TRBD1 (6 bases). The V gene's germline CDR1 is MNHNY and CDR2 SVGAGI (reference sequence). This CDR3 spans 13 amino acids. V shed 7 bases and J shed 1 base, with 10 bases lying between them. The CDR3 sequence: CASKKGGNTEAFF. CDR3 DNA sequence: TGTGCCAGCAAAAAGGGGGGGAACACTGAAGCTTTCTTT.

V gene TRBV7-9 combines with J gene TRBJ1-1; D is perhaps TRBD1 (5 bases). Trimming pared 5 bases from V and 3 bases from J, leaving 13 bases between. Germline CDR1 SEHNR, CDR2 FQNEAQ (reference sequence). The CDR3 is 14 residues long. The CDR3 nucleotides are TGTGCCAGCAGCCCGTTCTGGGGGGACACTGAAGCTTTCTTT. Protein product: CASSPFWGDTEAFF.

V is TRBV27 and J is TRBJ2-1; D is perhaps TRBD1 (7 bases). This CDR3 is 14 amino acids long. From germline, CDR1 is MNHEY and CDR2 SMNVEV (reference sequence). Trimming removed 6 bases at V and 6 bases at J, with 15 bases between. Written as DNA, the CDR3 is TGTGCCAGCAGCCGCGGGACAGCTCTCAATGAGCAGTTCTTC. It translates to CASSRGTALNEQFF.

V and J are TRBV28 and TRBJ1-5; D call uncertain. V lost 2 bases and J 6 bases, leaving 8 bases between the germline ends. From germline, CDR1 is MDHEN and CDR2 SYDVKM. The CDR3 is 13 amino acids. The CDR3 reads CASSLLGSQPQHF. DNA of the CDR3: TGTGCCAGCAGTTTACTGGGGTCTCAGCCCCAGCATTTT.

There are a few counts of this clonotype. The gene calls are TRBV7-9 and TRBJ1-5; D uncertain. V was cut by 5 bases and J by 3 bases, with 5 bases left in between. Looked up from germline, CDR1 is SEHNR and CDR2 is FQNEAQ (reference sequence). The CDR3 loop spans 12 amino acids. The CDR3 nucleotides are TGTGCCAGCAGCCCGGACAATCAGCCCCAGCATTTT. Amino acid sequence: CASSPDNQPQHF.

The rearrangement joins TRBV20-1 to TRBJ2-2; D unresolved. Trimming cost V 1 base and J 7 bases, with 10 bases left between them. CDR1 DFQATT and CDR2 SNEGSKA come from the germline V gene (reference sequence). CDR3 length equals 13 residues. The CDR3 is CSARAGLDGELFF. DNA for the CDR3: TGCAGTGCTAGAGCGGGTCTCGACGGGGAGCTGTTTTTT.

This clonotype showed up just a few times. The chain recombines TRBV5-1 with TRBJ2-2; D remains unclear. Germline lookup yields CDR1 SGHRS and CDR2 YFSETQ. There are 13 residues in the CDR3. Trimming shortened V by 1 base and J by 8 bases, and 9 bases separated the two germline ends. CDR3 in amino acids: CASSLRVPGELFF. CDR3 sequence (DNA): TGCGCCAGCAGCTTGCGGGTACCTGGGGAGCTGTTTTTT. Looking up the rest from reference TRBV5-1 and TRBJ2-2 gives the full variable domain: KAGVTQTPRYLIKTRGQQVTLSCSPISGHRSVSWYQQTPGQGLQFLFEYFSETQRNKGNFPGRFSGRQFSNSRSEMNVSTLELGDSALYLCASSLRVPGELFFGEGSRLTVL.

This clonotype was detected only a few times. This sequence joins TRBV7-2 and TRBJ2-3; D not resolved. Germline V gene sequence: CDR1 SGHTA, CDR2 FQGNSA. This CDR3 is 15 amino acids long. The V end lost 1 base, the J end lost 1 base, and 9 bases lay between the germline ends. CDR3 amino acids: CASSLGGPRTDTQYF. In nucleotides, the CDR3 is TGTGCCAGCAGCTTAGGGGGTCCGCGCACAGATACGCAGTATTTT.

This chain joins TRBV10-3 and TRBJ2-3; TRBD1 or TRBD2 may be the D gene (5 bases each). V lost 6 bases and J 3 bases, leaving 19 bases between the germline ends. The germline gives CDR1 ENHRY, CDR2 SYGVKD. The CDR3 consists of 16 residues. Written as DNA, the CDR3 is TGTGCCATCAGAACGAGCCTTCTGGGACGTACAGATACGCAGTATTTT. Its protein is CAIRTSLLGRTDTQYF.

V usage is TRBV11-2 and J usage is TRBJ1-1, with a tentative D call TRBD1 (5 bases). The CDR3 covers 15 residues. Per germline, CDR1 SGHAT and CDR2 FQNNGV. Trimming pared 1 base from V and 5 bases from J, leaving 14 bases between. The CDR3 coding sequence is TGTGCCAGCAGCTTAGGGGACGTGGTGGGTACTGAAGCTTTCTTT. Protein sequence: CASSLGDVVGTEAFF.

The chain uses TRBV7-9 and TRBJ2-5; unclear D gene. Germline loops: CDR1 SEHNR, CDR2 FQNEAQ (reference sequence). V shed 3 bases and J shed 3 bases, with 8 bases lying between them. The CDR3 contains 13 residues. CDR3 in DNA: TGTGCCAGCAGCTTCGATACTGAAGAGACCCAGTACTTC. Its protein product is CASSFDTEETQYF.

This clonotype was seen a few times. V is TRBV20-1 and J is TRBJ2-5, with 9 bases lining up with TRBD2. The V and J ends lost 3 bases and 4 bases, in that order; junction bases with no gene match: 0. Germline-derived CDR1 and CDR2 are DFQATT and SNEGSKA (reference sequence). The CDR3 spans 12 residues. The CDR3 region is CSARTSGETQYF. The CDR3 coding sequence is TGCAGTGCTAGGACTAGCGGAGAGACCCAGTACTTC.

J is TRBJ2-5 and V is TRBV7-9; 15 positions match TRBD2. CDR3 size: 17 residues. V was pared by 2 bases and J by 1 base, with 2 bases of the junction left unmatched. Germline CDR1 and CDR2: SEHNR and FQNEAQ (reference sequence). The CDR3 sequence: CASSLRTSGGVQETQYF. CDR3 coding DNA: TGTGCCAGCAGCTTAAGGACTAGCGGGGGGGTCCAAGAGACCCAGTACTTC.

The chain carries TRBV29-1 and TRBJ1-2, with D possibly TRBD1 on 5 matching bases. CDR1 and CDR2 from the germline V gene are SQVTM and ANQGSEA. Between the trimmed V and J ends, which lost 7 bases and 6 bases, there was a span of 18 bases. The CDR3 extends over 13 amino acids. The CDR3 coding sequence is TGCAGCGGAACCGCCGAGGGACGGGATGGCTACACCTTC. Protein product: CSGTAEGRDGYTF.